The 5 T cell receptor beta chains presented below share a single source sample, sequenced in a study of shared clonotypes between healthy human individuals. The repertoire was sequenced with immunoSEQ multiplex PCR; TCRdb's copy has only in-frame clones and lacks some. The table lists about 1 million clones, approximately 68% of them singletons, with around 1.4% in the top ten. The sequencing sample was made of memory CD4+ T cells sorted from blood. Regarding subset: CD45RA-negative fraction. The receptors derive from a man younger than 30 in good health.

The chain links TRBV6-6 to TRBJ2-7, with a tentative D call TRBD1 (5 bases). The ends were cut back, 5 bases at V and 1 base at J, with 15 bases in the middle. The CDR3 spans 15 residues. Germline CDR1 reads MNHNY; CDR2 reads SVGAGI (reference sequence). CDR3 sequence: CASSGADRVSYEQYF. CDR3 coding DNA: TGTGCCAGCAGTGGGGCGGACCGAGTGTCCTACGAGCAGTACTTC.

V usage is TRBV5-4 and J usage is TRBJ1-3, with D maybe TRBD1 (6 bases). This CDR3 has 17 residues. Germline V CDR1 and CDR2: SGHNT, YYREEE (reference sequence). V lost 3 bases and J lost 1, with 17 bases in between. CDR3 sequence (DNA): TGTGCCAGCAGCTCGAGGACAGCGACGTCTTCTGGAAACACCATATATTTT. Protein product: CASSSRTATSSGNTIYF.

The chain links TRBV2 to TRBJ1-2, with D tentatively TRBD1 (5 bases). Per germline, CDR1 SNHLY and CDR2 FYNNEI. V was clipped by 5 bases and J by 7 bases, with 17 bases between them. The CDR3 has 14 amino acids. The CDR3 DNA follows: TGTGCCAGCAGTTACCGGGACCTAAGGTCTGGCTACACCTTC. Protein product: CASSYRDLRSGYTF. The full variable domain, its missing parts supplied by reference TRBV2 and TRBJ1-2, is EPEVTQTPSHQVTQMGQEVILRCVPISNHLYFYWYRQILGQKVEFLVSFYNNEISEKSEIFDDQFSVERPDGSNFTLKIRSTKLEDSAMYFCASSYRDLRSGYTFGSGTRLTVV.

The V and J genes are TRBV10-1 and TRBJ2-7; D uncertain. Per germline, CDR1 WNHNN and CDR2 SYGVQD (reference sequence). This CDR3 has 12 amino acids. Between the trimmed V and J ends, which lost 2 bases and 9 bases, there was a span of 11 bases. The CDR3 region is CASSEGYSGQYF. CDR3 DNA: TGCGCCAGCAGTGAGGGGTATAGTGGGCAGTACTTC.

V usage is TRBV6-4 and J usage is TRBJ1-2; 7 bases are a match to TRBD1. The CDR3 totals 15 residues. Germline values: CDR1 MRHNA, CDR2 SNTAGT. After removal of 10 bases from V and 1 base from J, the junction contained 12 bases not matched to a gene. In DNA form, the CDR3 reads TGTGCCAACTTCAAGACCGGGACAGATAACTATGGCTACACCTTC. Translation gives CANFKTGTDNYGYTF.